This T cell receptor beta chain was recorded in a study of PD-1 blockade in mismatch repair-deficient tumors (TCRdb year 2017). Regarding the complete study: Between late 2013 and 2016, the trial enrolled 86 consecutive patients with 11 to 13 types of mismatch repair-deficient cancer, all of whom had received prior treatment and were progressing. Deep sequencing of TCR CDR3 regions was used to track tumor-associated T cell clones in peripheral blood of patients responding to PD-1 blockade. Results the study describes overall, beyond this receptor: Rapid expansion after pembrolizumab followed by contraction, generally before radiologic responses, was shown by tumor-resident clones, which were often undetectable in blood before treatment.

The cysteine opens and the phenylalanine closes a CDR3 of 15 amino acids. The entry retains the CDR3 DNA only, 45 bases that are in frame from base 1. Relative to germline, V is missing 0 bases and J is missing 5 bases, with 3 bases of the junction outside any gene match. According to the germline V gene, CDR1 reads SGHTA and CDR2 reads FQGNSA. The library was produced with the immunoSEQ multiplex PCR assay. Drawn from immuneACCESS, this table holds only the in-frame rearrangements with V and J called that TCRdb kept. Clones are partly lost; checked studies trace under half to an unresolved V gene and leave the rest unexplained. The sample contains roughly 110,000 clones, approximately 80% of them found a single time. The ten biggest clones cover 4.5% to 5.5% of the sample. For each enrolled patient, mismatch repair deficiency was established using either polymerase chain reaction or immunohistochemistry. TCR sequencing was carried out for three patients who responded to pembrolizumab therapy. The phase II trial prospectively evaluated PD-1 blockade with pembrolizumab in advanced mismatch repair-deficient cancers, independent of tissue of origin. Peripheral blood T cell samples were gathered serially, both before PD-1 blockade started and at multiple time points afterward. The timing of each blood sample was reported as weeks after the first dose of pembrolizumab.

A word on this clone: Its cognate antigen has yet to be identified. No clone much larger than this one lies a single base away; base qualities are absent.

The source of this sequence is an adult with mismatch repair-deficient cancer. This chain joins TRBV7-2 to TRBJ2-5; 10 bases in the middle match TRBD2. This material consisted of peripheral blood, taken more than 58 weeks after starting pembrolizumab. The CDR3 sequence is CASSLAPTSGETQYF. The sequenced DNA is TGTGCCAGCAGCTTAGCCCCGACTAGCGGGGAGACCCAGTACTTC. Beyond the CDR3, the reference TRBV7-2 and TRBJ2-5 genes provide the residues; the full variable domain reads: GAGVSQSPSNKVTEKGKDVELRCDPISGHTALYWYRQSLGQGLEFLIYFQGNSAPDKSGLPSDRFSAERTGGSVSTLTIQRTQQEDSAVYLCASSLAPTSGETQYFGPGTRLLVL.